This T cell receptor beta chain came from a study of T cell responses to AZD1222 COVID-19 vaccine. Study-wide results and limits: Baseline seropositives among AZD1222 recipients totaled only 6 or 7. Most donors were white British and more were female, and clonal diversity was possibly underestimated.

Assay: immunoSEQ multiplex PCR; the TCRdb copy retains only in-frame clones and omits some. The top ten clones hold roughly 18% of a sample with 110,000 or so clones, about 82% of them seen once. Points on this clone: Antigen specificity is unknown.

The clonotype was recovered from an adult who received the AZD1222 COVID-19 vaccine. The sample consisted of peripheral blood, taken 28 days after the second AZD1222 dose.

The CDR3 nucleotides read TGTGCCACCAGTGATTCGGACAGGGATAGGACTGAAGCTTTCTTT. Amino acid sequence: CATSDSDRDRTEAFF. This sequence joins TRBV24-1 and TRBJ1-1, with 8 nucleotides matching TRBD1. CDR1 and CDR2 (germline): KGHDR, SFDVKD. Trimming cost V 2 bases and J 5 bases; bases outside gene matches: 6. This CDR3 is built from 15 residues.